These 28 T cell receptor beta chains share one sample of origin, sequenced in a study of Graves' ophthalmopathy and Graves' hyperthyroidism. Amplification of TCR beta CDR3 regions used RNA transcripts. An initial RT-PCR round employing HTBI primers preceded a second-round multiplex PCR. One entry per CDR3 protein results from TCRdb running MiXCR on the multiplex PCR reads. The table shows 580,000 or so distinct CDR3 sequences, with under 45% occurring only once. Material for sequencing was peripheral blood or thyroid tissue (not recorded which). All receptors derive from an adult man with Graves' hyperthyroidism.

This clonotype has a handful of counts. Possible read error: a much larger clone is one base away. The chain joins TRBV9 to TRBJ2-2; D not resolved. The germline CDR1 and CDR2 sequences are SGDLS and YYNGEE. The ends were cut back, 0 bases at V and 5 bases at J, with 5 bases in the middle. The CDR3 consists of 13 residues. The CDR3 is CASSVEGTGELFF. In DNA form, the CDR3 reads TGTGCCAGCAGCGTAGAAGGGACCGGGGAGCTGTTTTTT.

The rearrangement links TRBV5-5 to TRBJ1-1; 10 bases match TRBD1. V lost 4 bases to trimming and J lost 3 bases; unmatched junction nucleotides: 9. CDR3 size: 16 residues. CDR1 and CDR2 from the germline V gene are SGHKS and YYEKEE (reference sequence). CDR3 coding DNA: TGTGCCAGCAGCATCGACAGGACAGGGGGGGACACTGAAGCTTTCTTT. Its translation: CASSIDRTGGDTEAFF.

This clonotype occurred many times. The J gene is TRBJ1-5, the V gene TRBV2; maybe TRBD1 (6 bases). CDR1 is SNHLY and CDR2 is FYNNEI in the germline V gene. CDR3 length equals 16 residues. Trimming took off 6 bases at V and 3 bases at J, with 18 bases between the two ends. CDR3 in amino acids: CASSEGHRSFNQPQHF. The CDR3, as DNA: TGTGCCAGCAGCGAGGGACATCGGAGTTTCAATCAGCCCCAGCATTTT.

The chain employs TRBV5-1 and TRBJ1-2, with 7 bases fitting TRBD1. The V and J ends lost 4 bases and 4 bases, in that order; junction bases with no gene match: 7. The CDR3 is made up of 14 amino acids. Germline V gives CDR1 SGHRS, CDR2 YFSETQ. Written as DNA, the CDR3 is TGCGCCAGCAGCAACGGACAGGACGCCTATGGCTACACCTTC. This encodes CASSNGQDAYGYTF. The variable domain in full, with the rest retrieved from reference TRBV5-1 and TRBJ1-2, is KAGVTQTPRYLIKTRGQQVTLSCSPISGHRSVSWYQQTPGQGLQFLFEYFSETQRNKGNFPGRFSGRQFSNSRSEMNVSTLELGDSALYLCASSNGQDAYGYTFGSGTRLTVV.

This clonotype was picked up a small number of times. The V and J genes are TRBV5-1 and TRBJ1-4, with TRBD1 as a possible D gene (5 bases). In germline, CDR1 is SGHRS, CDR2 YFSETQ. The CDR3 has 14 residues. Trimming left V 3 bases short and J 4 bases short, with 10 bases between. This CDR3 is CASSSEGLNEKLFF. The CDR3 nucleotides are TGCGCCAGCAGCTCGGAGGGACTTAATGAAAAACTGTTTTTT.

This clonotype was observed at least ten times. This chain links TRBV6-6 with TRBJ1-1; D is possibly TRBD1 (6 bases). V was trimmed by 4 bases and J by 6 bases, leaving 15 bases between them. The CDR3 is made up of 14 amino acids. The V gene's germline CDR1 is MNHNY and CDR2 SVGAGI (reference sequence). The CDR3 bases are TGTGCCAGCAGTTGGAAACAGGGTTCGCCTGAAGCTTTCTTT. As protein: CASSWKQGSPEAFF.

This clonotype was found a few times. CDR3 sequence: CASSYLLDRGHTEAFF. CDR3 DNA sequence: TGTGCCAGCAGTTACTTACTGGACAGGGGGCACACTGAAGCTTTCTTT. This chain connects TRBV6-5 to TRBJ1-1, with 11 bases identical to TRBD1. V dropped 1 base and J dropped 3; count of bases not matched to a gene: 4. The CDR3 loop spans 16 amino acids. From germline, CDR1 is MNHEY and CDR2 SVGAGI.

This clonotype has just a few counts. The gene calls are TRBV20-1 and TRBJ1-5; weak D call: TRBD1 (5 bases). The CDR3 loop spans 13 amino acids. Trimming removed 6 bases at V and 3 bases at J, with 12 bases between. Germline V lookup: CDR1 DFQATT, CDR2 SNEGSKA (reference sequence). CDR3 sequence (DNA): TGCAGTGCCCTTGACAGTTTCAATCAGCCCCAGCATTTT. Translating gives CSALDSFNQPQHF.

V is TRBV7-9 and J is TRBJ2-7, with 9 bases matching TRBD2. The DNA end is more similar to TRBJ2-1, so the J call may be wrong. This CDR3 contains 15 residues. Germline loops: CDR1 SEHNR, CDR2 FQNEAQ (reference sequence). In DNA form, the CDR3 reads TGTGCCAGCAGCGCCCTAGCGGGAACTATCAATGAGCAGTTCTTC. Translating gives CASSALAGTINEQFF.

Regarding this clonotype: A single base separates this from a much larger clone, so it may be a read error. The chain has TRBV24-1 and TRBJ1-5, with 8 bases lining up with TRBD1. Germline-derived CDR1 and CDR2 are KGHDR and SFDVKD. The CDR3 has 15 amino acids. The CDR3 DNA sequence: TGTGCCAGCAGCCCGGACAGGGTTAGCGATCAGCCCCAGCATTTT. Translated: CASSPDRVSDQPQHF.

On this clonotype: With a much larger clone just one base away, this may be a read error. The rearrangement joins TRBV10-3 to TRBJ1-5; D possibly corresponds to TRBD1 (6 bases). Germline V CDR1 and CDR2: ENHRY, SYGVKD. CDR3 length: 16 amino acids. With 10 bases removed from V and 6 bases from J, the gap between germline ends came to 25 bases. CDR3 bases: TGTGCCAGCCGTTACCGTCGGACAGAAGGTGGTCAGCCCCAGCATTTT. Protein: CASRYRRTEGGQPQHF.

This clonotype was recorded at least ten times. The CDR3 region is CATSPGANTGELFF. CDR3 bases: TGTGCCACCAGTCCGGGGGCGAACACCGGGGAGCTGTTTTTT. The V gene is TRBV24-1, the J gene TRBJ2-2; D is perhaps TRBD2 (6 bases). CDR1 is KGHDR and CDR2 is SFDVKD in the germline V gene. The CDR3 loop spans 14 amino acids. V gave up 6 bases and J gave up 0 bases, with 7 bases separating them.

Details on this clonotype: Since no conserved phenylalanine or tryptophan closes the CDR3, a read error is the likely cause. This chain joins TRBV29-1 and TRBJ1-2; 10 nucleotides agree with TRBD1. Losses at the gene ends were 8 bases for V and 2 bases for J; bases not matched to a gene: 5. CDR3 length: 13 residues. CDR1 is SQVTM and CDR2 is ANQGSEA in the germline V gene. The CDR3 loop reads CSSSTGGNYGYTS. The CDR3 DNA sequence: TGCAGCAGTTCGACAGGGGGCAACTATGGCTACACCTCC.

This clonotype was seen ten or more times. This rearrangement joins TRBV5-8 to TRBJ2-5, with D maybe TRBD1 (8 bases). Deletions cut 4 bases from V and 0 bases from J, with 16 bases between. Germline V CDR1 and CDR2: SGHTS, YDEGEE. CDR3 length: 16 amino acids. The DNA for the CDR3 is TGTGCCAGCAGCCCCGGACAGGGAGGGTACCAAGAGACCCAGTACTTC. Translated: CASSPGQGGYQETQYF.

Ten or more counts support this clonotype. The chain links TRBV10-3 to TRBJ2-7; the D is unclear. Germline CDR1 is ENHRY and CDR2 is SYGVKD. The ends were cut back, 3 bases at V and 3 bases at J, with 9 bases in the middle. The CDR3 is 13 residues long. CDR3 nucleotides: TGTGCCATCAGTGAAAATGTAGACTACGAGCAGTACTTC. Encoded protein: CAISENVDYEQYF.

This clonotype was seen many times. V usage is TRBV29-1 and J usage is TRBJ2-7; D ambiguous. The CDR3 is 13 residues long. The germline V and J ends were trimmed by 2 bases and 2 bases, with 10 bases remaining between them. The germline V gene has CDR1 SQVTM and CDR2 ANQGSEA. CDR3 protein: CSVEQRMPYEQYF. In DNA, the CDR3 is TGCAGCGTTGAACAGAGGATGCCCTACGAGCAGTACTTC.

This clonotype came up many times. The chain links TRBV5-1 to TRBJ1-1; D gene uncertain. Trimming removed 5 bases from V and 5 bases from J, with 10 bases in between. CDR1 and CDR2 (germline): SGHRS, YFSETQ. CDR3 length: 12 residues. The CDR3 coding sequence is TGCGCCAGCAGTTTTCCCGGTACTGAAGCTTTCTTT. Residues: CASSFPGTEAFF.

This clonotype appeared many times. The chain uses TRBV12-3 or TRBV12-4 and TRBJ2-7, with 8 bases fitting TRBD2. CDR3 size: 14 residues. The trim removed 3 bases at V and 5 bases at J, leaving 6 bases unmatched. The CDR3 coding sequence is TGTGCCAGCAGTTTTAGCGGGACTGTTCACGAGCAGTACTTC. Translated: CASSFSGTVHEQYF.

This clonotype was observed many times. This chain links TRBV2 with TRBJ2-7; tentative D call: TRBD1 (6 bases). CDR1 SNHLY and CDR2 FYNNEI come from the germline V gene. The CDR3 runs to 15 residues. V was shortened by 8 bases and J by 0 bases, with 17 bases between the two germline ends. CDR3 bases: TGTGCCAGCTCGATTTTCCGGGACAACTCCTACGAGCAGTACTTC. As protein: CASSIFRDNSYEQYF.

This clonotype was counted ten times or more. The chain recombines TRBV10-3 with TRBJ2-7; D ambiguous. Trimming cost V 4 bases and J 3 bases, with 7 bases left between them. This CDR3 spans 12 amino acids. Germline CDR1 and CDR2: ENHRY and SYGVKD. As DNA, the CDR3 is TGTGCCATCAGTGGCACGGACTACGAGCAGTACTTC. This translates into CAISGTDYEQYF.

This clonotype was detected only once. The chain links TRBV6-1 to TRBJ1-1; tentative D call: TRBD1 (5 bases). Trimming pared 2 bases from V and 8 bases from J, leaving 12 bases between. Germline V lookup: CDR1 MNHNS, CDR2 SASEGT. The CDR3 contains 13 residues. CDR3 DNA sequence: TGTGCCAGCAGTGAACCGGGACTAACGGAAGCTTTCTTT. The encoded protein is CASSEPGLTEAFF.

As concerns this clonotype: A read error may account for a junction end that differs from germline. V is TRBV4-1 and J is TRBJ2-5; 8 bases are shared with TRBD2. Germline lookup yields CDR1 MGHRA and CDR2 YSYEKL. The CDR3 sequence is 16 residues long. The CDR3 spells CASSQDLAGGLETQHF. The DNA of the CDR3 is TGCGCCAGCAGCCAAGATTTGGCGGGAGGCCTAGAGACCCAGCACTTC.

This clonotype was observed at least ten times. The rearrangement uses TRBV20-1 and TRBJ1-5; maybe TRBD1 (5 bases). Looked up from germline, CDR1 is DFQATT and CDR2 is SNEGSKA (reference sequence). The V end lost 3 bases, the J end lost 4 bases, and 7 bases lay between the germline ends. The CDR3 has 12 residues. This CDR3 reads CSASKGNQPQHF. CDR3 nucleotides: TGCAGTGCTAGTAAGGGGAATCAGCCCCAGCATTTT.

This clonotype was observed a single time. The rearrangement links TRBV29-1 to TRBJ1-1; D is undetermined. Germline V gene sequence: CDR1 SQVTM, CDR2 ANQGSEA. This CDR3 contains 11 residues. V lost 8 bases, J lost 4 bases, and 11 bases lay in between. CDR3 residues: CSLSRSTEAFF. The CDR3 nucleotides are TGCAGCTTATCCCGGAGCACTGAAGCTTTCTTT.

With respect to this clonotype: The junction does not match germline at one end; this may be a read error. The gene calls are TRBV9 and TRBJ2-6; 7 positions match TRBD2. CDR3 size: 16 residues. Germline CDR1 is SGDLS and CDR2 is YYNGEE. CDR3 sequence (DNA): TGCGCCAGCAGCTTGGCGGGACTAACTGGGGCCAACGTCCTGACTTTC. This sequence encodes CASSLAGLTGANVLTF.

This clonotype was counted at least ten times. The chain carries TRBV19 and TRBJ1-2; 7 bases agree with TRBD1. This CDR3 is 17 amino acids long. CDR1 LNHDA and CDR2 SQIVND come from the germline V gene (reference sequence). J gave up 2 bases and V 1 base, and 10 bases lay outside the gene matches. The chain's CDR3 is CASSIGTGTAINYGYTF. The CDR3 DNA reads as TGTGCCAGTAGTATAGGTACCGGGACAGCTATCAACTATGGCTACACCTTC.

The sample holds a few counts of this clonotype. CDR3 sequence (DNA): TGTGCCAGCGCGTCCGGACAGGGGCCCGGGGAGCTGTTTTTT. It specifies CASASGQGPGELFF. The chain employs TRBV19 and TRBJ2-2, with 9 bases fitting TRBD1. V was clipped by 9 bases and J by 6 bases; unmatched bases: 8. From germline, CDR1 is LNHDA and CDR2 SQIVND (reference sequence). CDR3 size: 14 residues.

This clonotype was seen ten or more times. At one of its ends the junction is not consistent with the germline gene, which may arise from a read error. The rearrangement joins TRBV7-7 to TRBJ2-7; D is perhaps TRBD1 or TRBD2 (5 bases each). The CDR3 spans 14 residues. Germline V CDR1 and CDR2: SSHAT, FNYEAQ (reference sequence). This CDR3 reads CASSLSEGTYEQYF. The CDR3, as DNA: TGTGCTAGCAGCTTGTCAGAGGGGACCTACGAGCAGTACTTC.